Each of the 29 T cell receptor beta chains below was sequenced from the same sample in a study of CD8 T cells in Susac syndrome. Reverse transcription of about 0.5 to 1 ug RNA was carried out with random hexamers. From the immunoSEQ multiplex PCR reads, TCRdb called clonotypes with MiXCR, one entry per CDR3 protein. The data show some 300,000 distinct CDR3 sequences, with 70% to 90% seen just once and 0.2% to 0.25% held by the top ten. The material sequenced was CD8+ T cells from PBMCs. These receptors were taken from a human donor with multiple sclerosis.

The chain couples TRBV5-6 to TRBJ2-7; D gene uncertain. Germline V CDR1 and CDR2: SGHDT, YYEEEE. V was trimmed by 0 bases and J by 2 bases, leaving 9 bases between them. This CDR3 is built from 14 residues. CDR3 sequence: CASSLGLVTYEQYF. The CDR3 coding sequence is TGTGCCAGCAGCTTGGGGCTGGTAACCTACGAGCAGTACTTC.

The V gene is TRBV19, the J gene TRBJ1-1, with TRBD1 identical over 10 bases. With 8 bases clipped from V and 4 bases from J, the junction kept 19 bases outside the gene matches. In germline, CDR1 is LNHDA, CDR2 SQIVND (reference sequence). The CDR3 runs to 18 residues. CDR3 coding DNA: TGTGCCAGTTCTCCGCCGATACATTTCCGGGACAGGGGCACTGAAGCTTTCTTT. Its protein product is CASSPPIHFRDRGTEAFF.

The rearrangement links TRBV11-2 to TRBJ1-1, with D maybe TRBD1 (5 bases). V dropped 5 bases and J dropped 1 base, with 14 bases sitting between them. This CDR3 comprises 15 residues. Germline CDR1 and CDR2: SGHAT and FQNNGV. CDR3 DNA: TGTGCCAGCAGCCCCTCCGGCAGGGCGAACACTGAAGCTTTCTTT. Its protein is CASSPSGRANTEAFF.

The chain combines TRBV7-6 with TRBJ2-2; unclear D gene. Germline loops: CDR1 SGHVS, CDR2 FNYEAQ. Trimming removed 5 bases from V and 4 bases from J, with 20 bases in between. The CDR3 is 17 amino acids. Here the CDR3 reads CASSLGFLPPLTGELFF. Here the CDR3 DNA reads TGTGCCAGCAGCCTCGGGTTCCTGCCACCCCTCACCGGGGAGCTGTTTTTT.

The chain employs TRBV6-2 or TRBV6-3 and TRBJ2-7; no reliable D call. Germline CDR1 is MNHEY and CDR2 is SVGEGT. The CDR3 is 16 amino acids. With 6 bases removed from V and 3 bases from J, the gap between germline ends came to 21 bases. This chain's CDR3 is CASSSARLGVLYEQYF. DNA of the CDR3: TGTGCCAGCAGCTCCGCAAGGCTGGGCGTGCTCTACGAGCAGTACTTC.

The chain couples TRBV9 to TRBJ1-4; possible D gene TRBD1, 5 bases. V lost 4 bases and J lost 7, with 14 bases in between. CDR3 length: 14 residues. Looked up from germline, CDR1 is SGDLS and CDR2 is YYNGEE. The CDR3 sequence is CASSYQAGSEKLFF. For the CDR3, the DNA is TGTGCCAGCAGCTACCAAGCAGGGAGTGAAAAACTGTTTTTT.

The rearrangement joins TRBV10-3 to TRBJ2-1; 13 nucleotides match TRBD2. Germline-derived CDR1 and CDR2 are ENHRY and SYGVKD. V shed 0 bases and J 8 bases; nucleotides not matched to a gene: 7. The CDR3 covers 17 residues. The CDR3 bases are TGTGCCATCAGTGAGTCTCTCGGACTAGCGGGAGTGGATGAGCAGTTCTTC. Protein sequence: CAISESLGLAGVDEQFF.

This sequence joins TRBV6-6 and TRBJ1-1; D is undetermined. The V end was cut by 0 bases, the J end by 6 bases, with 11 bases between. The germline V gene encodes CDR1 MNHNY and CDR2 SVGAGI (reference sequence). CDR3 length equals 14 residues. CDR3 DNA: TGTGCCAGCAGTTACTCCACAGAGTCCGCTGAAGCTTTCTTT. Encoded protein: CASSYSTESAEAFF.

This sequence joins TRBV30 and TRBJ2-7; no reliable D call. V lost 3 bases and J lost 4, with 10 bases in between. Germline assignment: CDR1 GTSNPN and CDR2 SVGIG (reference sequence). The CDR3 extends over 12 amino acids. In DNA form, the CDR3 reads TGTGCCTGGAGCGTAGTGATATACGAGCAGTACTTC. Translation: CAWSVVIYEQYF.

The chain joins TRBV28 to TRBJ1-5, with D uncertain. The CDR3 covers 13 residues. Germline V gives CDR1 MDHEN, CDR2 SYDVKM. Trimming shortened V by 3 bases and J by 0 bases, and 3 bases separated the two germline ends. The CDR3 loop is CASSFYSNQPQHF. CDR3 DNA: TGTGCCAGCAGTTTCTATAGCAATCAGCCCCAGCATTTT.

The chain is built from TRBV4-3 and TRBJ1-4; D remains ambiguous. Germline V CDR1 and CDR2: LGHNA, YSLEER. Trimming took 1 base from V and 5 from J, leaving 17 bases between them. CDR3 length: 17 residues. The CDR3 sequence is CASSQVRFQAMNEKLFF. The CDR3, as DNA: TGCGCCAGCAGCCAAGTCCGGTTTCAGGCAATGAATGAAAAACTGTTTTTT.

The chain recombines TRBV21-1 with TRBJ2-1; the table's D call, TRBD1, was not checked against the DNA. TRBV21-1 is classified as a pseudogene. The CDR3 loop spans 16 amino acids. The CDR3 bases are TGTGCCAGCAGCAGACTACCGGGACAGGGGTACAATGAGCAGTTCTTC. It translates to CASSRLPGQGYNEQFF.

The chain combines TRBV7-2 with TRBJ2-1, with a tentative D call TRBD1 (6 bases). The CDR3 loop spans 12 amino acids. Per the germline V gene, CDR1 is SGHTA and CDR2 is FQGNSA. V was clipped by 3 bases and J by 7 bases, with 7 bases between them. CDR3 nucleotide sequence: TGTGCCAGCAGCTTTGGACAGAATGAGCAGTTCTTC. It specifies CASSFGQNEQFF.

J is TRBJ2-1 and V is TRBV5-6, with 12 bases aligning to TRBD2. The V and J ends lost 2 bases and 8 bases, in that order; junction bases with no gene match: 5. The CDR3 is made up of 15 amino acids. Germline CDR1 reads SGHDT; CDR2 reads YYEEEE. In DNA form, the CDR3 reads TGTGCCAGCAGCTTCGCTAGCGGGAGGGCCGATGAGCAGTTCTTC. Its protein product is CASSFASGRADEQFF.

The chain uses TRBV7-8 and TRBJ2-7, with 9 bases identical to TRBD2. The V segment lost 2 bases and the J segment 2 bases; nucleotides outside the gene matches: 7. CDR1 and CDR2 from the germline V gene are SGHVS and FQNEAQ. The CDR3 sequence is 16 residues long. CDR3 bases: TGTGCCAGCAGCTTAACCGGTAGCGGGAGTCCCTACGAGCAGTACTTC. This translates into CASSLTGSGSPYEQYF.

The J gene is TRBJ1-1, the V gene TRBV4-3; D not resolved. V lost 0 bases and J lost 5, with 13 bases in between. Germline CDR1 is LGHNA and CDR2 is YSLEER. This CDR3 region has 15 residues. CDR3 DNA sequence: TGCGCCAGCAGCCAAGATCATCGGGGAGCTACTGAAGCTTTCTTT. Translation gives CASSQDHRGATEAFF.

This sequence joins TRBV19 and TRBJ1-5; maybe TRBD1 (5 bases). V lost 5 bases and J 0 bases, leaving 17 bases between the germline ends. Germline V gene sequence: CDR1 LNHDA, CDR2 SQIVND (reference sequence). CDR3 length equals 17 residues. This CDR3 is CASSPTSGTHSNQPQHF. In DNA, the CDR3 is TGTGCCAGTAGTCCGACGTCCGGGACGCATAGCAATCAGCCCCAGCATTTT.

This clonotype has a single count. The CDR3 DNA is TGCGCCAGCACTAGCGGGGGCGGTTACAATGAGCAGTTCTTC. Protein sequence: CASTSGGGYNEQFF. V and J are TRBV5-1 and TRBJ2-1; 10 bases align to TRBD2. The CDR3 has 14 residues. The V segment lost 6 bases and the J segment 4 bases; nucleotides outside the gene matches: 4. Germline loops: CDR1 SGHRS, CDR2 YFSETQ.

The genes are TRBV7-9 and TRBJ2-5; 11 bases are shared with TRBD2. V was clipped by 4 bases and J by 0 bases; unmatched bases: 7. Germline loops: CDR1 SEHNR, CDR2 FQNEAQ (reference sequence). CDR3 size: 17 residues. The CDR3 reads CASSSGTSGAYQETQYF. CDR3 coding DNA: TGTGCCAGCAGCTCCGGGACTAGCGGAGCGTACCAAGAGACCCAGTACTTC.

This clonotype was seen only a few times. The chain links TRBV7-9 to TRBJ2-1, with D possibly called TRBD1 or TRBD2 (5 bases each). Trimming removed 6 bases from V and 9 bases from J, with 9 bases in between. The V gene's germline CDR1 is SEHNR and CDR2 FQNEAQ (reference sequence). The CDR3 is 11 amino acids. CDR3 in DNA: TGTGCCAGCAGTTTCGGGACTGAGCAGTTCTTC. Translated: CASSFGTEQFF.

This CDR3 is CASSSRLEPDTQYF. The CDR3 coding sequence is TGTGCCAGCAGCTCGAGACTAGAACCAGATACGCAGTATTTT. The chain joins TRBV7-6 to TRBJ2-3; D is possibly TRBD2 (6 bases). The CDR3 has 14 residues. CDR1 is SGHVS, CDR2 FNYEAQ, per germline. The V end was cut by 4 bases, the J end by 4 bases, with 12 bases between.

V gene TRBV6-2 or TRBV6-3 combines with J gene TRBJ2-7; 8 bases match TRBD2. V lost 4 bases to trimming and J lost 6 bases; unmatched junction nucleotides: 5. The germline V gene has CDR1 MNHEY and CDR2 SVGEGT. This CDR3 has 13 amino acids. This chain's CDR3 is CASSLTSDVEQYF. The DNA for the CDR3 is TGTGCCAGCAGTTTGACTAGCGATGTCGAGCAGTACTTC.

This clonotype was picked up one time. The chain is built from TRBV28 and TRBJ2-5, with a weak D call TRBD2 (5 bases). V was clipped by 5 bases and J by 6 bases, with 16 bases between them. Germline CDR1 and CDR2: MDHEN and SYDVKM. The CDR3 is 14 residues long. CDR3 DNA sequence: TGTGCCAGCAGTAACGACTCAAGCGGAAAGACCCAGTACTTC. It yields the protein CASSNDSSGKTQYF.

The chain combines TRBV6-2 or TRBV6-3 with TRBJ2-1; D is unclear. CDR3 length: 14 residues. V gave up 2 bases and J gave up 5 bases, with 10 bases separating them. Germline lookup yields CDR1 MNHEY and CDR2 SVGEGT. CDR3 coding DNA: TGTGCCAGCAGTTACCTAAGGCCGAACAATGAGCAGTTCTTC. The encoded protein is CASSYLRPNNEQFF.

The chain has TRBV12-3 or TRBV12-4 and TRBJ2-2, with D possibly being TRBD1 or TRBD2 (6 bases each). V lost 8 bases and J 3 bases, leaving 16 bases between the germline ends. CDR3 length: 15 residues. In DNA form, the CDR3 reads TGTGCCAGCCGCCCGACGGGGGCCGACACCGGGGAGCTGTTTTTT. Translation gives CASRPTGADTGELFF.

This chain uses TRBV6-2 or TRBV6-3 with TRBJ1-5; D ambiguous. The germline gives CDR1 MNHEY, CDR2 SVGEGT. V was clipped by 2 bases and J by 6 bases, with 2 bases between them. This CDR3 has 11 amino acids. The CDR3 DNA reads TGTGCCAGCAGTTACCCTCAGCCCCAGCATTTT. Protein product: CASSYPQPQHF.

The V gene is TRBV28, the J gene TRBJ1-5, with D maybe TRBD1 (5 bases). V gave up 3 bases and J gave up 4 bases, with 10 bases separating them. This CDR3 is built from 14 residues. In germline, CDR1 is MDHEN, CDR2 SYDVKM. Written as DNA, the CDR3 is TGTGCCAGCAGTTTGAGGGACCTTAATCAGCCCCAGCATTTT. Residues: CASSLRDLNQPQHF. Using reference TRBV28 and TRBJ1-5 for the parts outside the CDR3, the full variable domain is DVKVTQSSRYLVKRTGEKVFLECVQDMDHENMFWYRQDPGLGLRLIYFSYDVKMKEKGDIPEGYSVSREKKERFSLILESASTNQTSMYLCASSLRDLNQPQHFGDGTRLSIL.

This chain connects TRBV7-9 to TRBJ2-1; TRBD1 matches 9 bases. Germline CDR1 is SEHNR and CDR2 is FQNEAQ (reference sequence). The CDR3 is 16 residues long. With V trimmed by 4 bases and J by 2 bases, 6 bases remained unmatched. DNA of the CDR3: TGTGCCAGCAGCTCGACTCGACAGGGGGCCTACAATGAGCAGTTCTTC. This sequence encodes CASSSTRQGAYNEQFF.

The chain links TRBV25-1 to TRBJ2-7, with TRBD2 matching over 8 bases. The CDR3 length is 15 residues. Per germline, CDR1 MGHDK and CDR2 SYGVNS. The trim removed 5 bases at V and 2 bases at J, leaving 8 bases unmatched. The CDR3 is CASSWPSGPPYEQYF. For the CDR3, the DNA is TGTGCCAGCAGTTGGCCTAGCGGGCCCCCCTACGAGCAGTACTTC.